This TCR beta chain comes out of a study of cytomegalovirus exposure and HLA in healthy donors. Study conclusions and caveats: In a later analysis, TCR beta V- and J-gene trimming was associated with a missense DCLRE1C variant. There were reportedly fewer N-insertions in an Asian-associated ancestry cluster than the roughly 670-donor mean, in a later analysis.

A word on this clone: Its specificity is not known.

A multiplex PCR was run with 60 Vbeta primers and 13 Jbeta primers. TCRdb's table, derived via immunoSEQ multiplex PCR, lists solely in-frame clones and lacks some. Of about 55,000 clones in the sample, around four fifths were seen once. The germline gives CDR1 MGHRA, CDR2 YSYEKL. The CDR3 is made up of 20 amino acids. V was clipped by 0 bases and J by 5 bases; unmatched bases: 19. The source material was PBMCs. The chain recombines TRBV4-1 with TRBJ1-1, with 9 bases aligning to TRBD1. The TCR sequence derives from a man in his thirties or forties in good health and CMV-seronegative. CDR3 nucleotides: TGCGCCAGCAGCCAAGATCCCCACGTCGGAAATACAGGGGGCGCGACTGAAGCTTTCTTT. Amino acids: CASSQDPHVGNTGGATEAFF.